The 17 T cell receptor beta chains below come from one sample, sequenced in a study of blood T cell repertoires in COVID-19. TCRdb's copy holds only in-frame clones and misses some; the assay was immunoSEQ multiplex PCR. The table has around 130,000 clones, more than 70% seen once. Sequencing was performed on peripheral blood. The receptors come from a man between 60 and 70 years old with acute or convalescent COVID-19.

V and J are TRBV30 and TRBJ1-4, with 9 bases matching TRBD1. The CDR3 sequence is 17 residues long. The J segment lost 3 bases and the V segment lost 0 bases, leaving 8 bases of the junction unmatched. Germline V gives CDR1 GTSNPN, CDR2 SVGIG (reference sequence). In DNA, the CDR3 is TGTGCCTGGAGTGTCAGTGGGACAGGGTTCCCTAATGAAAAACTGTTTTTT. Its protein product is CAWSVSGTGFPNEKLFF.

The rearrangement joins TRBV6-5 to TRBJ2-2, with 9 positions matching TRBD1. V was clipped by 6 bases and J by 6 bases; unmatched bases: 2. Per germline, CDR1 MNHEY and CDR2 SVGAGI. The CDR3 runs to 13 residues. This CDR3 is CASRTGGSGELFF. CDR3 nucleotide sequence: TGTGCCAGCAGGACAGGGGGGTCCGGGGAGCTGTTTTTT.

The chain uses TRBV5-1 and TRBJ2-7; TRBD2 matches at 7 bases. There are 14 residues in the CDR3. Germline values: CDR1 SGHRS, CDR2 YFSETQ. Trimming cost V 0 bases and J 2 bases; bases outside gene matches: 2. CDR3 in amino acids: CASSLAGRTYEQYF. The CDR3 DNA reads TGCGCCAGCAGCTTGGCCGGGAGGACCTACGAGCAGTACTTC.

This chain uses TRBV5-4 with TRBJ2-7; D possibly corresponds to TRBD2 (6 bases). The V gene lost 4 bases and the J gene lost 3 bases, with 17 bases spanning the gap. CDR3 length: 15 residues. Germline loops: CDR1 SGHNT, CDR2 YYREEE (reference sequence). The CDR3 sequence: CASSARRDSFYEQYF. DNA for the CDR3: TGTGCCAGCAGCGCCCGTCGGGACTCCTTCTACGAGCAGTACTTC.

The CDR3 here is CASRSGQPYEQYF. The CDR3 DNA sequence: TGTGCCAGCAGATCGGGACAACCCTACGAGCAGTACTTC. V and J are TRBV28 and TRBJ2-7; tentatively, D is TRBD1 (6 bases). V was clipped by 6 bases and J by 2 bases, with 11 bases between them. The CDR3 totals 13 residues. Germline V gene lookup returns CDR1 MDHEN and CDR2 SYDVKM.

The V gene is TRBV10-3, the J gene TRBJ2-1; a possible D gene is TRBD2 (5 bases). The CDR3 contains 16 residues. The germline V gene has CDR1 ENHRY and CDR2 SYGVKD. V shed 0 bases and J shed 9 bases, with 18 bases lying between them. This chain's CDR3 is CAISESTTTVLGEQFF. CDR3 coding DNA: TGTGCCATCAGTGAGTCGACTACTACAGTGCTCGGTGAGCAGTTCTTC.

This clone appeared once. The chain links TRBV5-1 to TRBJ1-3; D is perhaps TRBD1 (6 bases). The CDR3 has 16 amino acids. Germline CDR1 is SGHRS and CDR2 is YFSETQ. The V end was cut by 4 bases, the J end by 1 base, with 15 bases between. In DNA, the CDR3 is TGCGCCAGCAGCCTCGGGACAATCGCTTCTGGAAACACCATATATTTT. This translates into CASSLGTIASGNTIYF.

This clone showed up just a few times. The CDR3 nucleotides are TGTGCCAGCAGCTTGACAGGGGGCACCTATGGCTACACCTTC. This codes for CASSLTGGTYGYTF. The V gene is TRBV7-9, the J gene TRBJ1-2, with TRBD1 matching over 10 bases. Germline CDR1 is SEHNR and CDR2 is FQNEAQ (reference sequence). This CDR3 has 14 residues. The trim removed 3 bases at V and 4 bases at J, leaving 2 bases unmatched.

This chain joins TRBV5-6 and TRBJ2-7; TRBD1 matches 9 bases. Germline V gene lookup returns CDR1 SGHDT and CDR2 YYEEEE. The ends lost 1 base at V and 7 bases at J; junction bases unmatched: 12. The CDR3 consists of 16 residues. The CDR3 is CASSLLGQGISREQYF. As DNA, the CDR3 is TGTGCCAGCAGCTTGCTGGGACAGGGTATTTCGCGTGAGCAGTACTTC.

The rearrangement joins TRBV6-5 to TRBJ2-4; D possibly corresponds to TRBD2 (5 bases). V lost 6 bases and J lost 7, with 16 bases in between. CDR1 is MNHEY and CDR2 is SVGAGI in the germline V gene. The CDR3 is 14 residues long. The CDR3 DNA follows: TGTGCCAGCAGCCGGAGGTCGGGGTTGAACATTCAGTACTTC. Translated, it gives CASSRRSGLNIQYF.

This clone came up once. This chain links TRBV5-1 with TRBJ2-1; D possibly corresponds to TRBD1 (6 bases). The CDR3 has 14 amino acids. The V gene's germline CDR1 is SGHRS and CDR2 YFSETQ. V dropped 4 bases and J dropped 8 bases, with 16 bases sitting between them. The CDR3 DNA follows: TGCGCCAGCAGCCTGGCCCCAGGGGTGGATGAGCAGTTCTTC. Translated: CASSLAPGVDEQFF.

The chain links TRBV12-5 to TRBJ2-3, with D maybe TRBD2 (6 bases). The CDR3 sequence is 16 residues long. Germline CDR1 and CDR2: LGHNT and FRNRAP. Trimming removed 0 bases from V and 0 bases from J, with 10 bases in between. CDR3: CASGLVTGVSTDTQYF. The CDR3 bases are TGTGCTAGTGGTTTGGTAACGGGGGTTAGCACAGATACGCAGTATTTT.

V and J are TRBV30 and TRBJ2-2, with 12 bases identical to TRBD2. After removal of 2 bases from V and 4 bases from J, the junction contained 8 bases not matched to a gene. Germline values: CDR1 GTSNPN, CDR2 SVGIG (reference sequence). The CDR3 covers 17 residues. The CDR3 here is CAWSPWTSGASTGELFF. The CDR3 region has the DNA TGTGCCTGGAGTCCCTGGACTAGCGGGGCGAGCACCGGGGAGCTGTTTTTT. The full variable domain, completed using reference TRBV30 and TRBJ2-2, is SQTIHQWPATLVQPVGSPLSLECTVEGTSNPNLYWYRQAAGRGLQLLFYSVGIGQISSEVPQNLSASRPQDRQFILSSKKLLLSDSGFYLCAWSPWTSGASTGELFFGEGSRLTVL.

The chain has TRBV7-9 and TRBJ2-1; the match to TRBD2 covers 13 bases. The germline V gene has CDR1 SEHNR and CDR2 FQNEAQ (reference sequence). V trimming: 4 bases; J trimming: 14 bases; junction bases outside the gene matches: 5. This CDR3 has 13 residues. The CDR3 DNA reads TGTGCCAGCAGCTCCGGACTAGCGGGAGTGAAGTTCTTC. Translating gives CASSSGLAGVKFF.

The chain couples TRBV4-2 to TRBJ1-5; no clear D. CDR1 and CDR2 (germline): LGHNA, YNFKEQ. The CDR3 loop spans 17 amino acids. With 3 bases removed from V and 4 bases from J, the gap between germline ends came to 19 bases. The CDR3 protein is CASSQAVGGRGNQPQHF. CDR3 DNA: TGTGCCAGCAGCCAGGCTGTAGGAGGGCGAGGGAATCAGCCCCAGCATTTT.

The CDR3 is CASSSTGGGNTEAFF. CDR3 nucleotide sequence: TGCGCCAGCAGCTCAACAGGGGGAGGGAACACTGAAGCTTTCTTT. The chain combines TRBV5-1 with TRBJ1-1, with TRBD1 matching over 8 bases. Trimming took 3 bases from V and 1 from J; bases not matched to a gene: 5. The CDR3 contains 15 residues. The germline V gene encodes CDR1 SGHRS and CDR2 YFSETQ. The full variable domain, in which reference TRBV5-1 and TRBJ1-1 provide the parts outside the CDR3, is KAGVTQTPRYLIKTRGQQVTLSCSPISGHRSVSWYQQTPGQGLQFLFEYFSETQRNKGNFPGRFSGRQFSNSRSEMNVSTLELGDSALYLCASSSTGGGNTEAFFGQGTRLTVV.

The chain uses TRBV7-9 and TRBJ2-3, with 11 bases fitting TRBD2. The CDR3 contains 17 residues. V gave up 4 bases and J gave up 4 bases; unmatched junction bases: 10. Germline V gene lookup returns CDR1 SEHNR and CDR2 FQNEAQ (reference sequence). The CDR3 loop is CASSSGFGTSGSDTQYF. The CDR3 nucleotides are TGTGCCAGCAGCTCGGGATTCGGGACTAGCGGTTCAGATACGCAGTATTTT.